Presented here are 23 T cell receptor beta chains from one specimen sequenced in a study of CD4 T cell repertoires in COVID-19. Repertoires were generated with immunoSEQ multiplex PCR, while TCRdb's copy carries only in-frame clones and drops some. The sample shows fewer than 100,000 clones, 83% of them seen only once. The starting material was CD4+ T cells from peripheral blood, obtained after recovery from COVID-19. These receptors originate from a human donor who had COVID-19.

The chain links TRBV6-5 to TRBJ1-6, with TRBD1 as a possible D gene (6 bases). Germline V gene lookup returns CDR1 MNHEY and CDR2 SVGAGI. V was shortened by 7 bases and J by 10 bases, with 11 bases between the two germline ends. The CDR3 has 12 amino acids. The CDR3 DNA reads TGTGCCAGCAATACAGGGAGATCACCCCTCCACTTT. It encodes CASNTGRSPLHF.

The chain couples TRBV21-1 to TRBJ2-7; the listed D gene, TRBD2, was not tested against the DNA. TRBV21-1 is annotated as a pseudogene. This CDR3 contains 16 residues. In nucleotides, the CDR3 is TGTGCCAGCAGCCTCCCACTAGCGTCTCAGACCTACGAGCAGTACTTC. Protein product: CASSLPLASQTYEQYF.

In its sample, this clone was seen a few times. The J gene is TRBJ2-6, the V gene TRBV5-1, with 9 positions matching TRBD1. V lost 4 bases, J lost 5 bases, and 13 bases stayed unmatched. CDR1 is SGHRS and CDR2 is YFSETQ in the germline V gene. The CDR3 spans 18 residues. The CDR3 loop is CASSPTGQGNLRANVLTF. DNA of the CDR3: TGCGCCAGCAGCCCCACCGGACAGGGGAATCTTAGGGCCAACGTCCTGACTTTC.

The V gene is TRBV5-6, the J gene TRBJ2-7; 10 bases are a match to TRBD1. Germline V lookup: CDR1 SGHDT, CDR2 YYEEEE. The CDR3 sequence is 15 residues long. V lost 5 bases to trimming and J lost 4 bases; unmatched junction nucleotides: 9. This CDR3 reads CASSRTGTGEYEQYF. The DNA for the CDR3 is TGTGCCAGCAGTCGTACCGGGACAGGGGAATACGAGCAGTACTTC.

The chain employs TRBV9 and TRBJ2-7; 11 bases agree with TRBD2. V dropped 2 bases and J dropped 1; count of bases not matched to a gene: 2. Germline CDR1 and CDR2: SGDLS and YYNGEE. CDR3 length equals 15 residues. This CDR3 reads CASSVGTSGSYEQYF. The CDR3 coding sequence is TGTGCCAGCAGCGTGGGGACTAGCGGATCCTACGAGCAGTACTTC.

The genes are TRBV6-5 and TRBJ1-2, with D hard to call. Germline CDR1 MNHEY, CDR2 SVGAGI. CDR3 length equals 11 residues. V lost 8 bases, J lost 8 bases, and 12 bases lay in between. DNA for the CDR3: TGTGCCAGCCTCCTAACTTACGGCTACACCTTC. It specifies CASLLTYGYTF.

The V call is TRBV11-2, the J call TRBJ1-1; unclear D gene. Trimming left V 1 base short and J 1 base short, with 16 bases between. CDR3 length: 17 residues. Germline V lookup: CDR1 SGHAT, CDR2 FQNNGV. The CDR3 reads CASSLGFSGARNTEAFF. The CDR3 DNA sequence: TGTGCCAGCAGCTTAGGATTTTCAGGCGCGCGGAACACTGAAGCTTTCTTT.

The CDR3 region has the DNA TGTGCCAGCAGGAGGGATAACACCGGGGAGCTGTTTTTT. It specifies CASRRDNTGELFF. The genes are TRBV6-5 and TRBJ2-2; weak D call: TRBD2 (5 bases). The CDR3 runs 13 residues. The germline CDR1 and CDR2 sequences are MNHEY and SVGAGI. Deletions cut 6 bases from V and 2 bases from J, with 7 bases between.

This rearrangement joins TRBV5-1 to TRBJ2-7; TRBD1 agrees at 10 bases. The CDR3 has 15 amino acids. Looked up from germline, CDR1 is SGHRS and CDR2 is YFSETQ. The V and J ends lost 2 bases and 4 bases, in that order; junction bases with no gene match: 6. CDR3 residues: CASSLTGTGVYEQYF. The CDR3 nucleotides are TGCGCCAGCAGCTTAACCGGGACAGGGGTTTACGAGCAGTACTTC.

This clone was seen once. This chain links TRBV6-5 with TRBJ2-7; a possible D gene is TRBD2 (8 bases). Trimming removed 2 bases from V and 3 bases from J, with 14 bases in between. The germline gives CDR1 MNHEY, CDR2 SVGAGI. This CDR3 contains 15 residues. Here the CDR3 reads CASSYSGRQGYEQYF. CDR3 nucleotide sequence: TGTGCCAGCAGTTACAGCGGGAGACAGGGCTACGAGCAGTACTTC.

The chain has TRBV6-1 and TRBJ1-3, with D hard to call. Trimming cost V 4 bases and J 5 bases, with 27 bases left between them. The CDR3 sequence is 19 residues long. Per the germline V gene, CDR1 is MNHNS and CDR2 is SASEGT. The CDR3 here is CASSALLFPVPPTRNTIYF. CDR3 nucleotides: TGTGCCAGCAGTGCACTGTTGTTTCCGGTCCCCCCTACGCGAAACACCATATATTTT.

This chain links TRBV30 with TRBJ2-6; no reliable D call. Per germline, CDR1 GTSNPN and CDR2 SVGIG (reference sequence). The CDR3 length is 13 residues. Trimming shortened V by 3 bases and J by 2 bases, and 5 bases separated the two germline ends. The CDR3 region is CAWSPAGANVLTF. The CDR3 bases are TGTGCCTGGAGCCCGGCTGGGGCCAACGTCCTGACTTTC.

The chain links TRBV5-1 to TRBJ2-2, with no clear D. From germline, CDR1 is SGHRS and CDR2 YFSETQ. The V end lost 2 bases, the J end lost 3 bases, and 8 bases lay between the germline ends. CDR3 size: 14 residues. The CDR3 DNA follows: TGCGCCAGCAGCTTCGCCACTGACACCGGGGAGCTGTTTTTT. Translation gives CASSFATDTGELFF.

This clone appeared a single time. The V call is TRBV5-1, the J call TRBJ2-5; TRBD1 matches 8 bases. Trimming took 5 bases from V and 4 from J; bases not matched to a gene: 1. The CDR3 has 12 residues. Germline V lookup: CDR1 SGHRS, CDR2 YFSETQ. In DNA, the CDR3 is TGCGCCAGCAGACAGGGGGTAGAGACCCAGTACTTC. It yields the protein CASRQGVETQYF.

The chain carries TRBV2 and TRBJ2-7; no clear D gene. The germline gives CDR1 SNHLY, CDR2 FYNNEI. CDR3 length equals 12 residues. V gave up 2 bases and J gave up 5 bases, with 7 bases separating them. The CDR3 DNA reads TGTGCCAGCAGTGAAACGGTAGACGAGCAGTACTTC. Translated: CASSETVDEQYF.

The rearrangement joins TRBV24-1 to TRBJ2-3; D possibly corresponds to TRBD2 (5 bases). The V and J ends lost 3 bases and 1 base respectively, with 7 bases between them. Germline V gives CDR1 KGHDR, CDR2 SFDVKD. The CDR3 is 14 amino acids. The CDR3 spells CATSDVRGTDTQYF. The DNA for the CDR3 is TGTGCCACCAGTGATGTGCGGGGCACAGATACGCAGTATTTT.

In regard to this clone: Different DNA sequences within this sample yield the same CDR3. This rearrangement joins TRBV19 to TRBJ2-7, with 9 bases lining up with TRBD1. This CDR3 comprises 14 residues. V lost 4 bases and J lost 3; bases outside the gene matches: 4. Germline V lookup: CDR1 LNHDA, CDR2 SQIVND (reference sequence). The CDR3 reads CASSTRQGGYEQYF. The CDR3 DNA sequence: TGTGCCAGTAGTACCCGACAGGGGGGCTACGAGCAGTACTTC.

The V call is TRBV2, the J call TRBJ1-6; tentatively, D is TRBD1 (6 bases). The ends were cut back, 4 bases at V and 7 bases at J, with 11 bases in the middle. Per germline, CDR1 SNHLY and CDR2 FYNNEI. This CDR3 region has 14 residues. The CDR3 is CASSATGRNSPLHF. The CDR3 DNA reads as TGTGCCAGCAGTGCGACAGGTCGAAATTCACCCCTCCACTTT.

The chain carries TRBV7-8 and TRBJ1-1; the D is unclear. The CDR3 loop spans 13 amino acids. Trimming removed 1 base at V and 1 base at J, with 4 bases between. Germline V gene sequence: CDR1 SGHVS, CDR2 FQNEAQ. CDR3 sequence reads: CASSLVGNTEAFF. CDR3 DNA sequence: TGTGCCAGCAGCTTAGTGGGGAACACTGAAGCTTTCTTT.

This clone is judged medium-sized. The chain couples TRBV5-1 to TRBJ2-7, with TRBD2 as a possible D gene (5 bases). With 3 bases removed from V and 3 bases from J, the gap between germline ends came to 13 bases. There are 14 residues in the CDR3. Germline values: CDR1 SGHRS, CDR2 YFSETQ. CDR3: CASSSGLSIYEQYF. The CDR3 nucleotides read TGCGCCAGCAGCTCAGGACTTTCCATCTACGAGCAGTACTTC.

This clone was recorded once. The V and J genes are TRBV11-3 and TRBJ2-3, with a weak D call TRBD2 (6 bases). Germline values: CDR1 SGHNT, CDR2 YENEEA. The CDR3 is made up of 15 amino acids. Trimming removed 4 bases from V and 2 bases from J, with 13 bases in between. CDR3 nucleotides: TGTGCCAGCAGCTCCGGTGGAGGGGACACAGATACGCAGTATTTT. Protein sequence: CASSSGGGDTDTQYF.

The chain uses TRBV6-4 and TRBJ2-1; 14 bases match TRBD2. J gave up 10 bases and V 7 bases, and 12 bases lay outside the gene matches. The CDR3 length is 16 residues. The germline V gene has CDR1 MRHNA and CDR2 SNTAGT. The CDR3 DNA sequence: TGTGCCAGCAAAGGACCGGGACTAGCGGGAGTAGGAGAGCAGTTCTTC. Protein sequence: CASKGPGLAGVGEQFF.

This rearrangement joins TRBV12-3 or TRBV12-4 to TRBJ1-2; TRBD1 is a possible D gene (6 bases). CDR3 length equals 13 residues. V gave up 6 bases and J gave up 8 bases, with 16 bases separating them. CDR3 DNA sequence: TGTGCCAGCAGCCAGAACAGGGTCTTGGGCTACACCTTC. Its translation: CASSQNRVLGYTF.